This is a list of T cell receptor beta chains from one sample in a study of human T cells and chemical hapten exposure. TCRdb reprocessed the RACE reads with MiXCR, giving one entry per CDR3 protein. The repertoire has about 380,000 distinct CDR3 sequences, around 4.8% of them found once; the top ten carry approximately 2.1%. Specimen: whole blood, collected in connection with sensitization to the hapten diphenylcyclopropenone (DPC). Receptors originate from a woman aged 45-60 years with alopecia areata. Some clones in this sample may be carry-over from other donors' samples. The CDR3 runs from the conserved cysteine through the conserved F or W. Fields, in order: D gene, clone size, V gene, J gene, CDR3 protein, CDR3 DNA. A D gene is named only where the DNA matches it firmly. Clone size is shown for a subset of rows, as once, few, many or a class of expanded clone.

.	.	TRBV6-1	TRBJ1-1	CASSADRGTEAFF	TGTGCCAGCAGTGCGGATAGGGGCACTGAAGCTTTCTTT
.	many	TRBV12-3/TRBV12-4	TRBJ2-1	CASSPGSHSYNEQFF	TGTGCCAGCAGTCCCGGCTCCCACTCCTACAATGAGCAGTTCTTC
.	many	TRBV29-1	TRBJ2-3	CSVLASANTDTQYF	TGCAGCGTCCTAGCTAGCGCCAACACAGATACGCAGTATTTT
TRBD1	.	TRBV6-6	TRBJ1-1	CASSYPDRGRTEAFF	TGTGCCAGCAGTTACCCGGACAGGGGAAGGACTGAAGCTTTCTTT
TRBD1	many	TRBV12-3/TRBV12-4	TRBJ1-5	CASSRQGLGNQPQHF	TGTGCCAGCAGCCGACAGGGGCTAGGCAATCAGCCCCAGCATTTT
TRBD1	many	TRBV20-1	TRBJ2-7	CSARTGGSEQYF	TGCAGTGCTAGGACAGGGGGATCTGAGCAGTACTTC
TRBD1	.	TRBV5-1	TRBJ1-1	CASSPGDSLNTEAFF	TGCGCCAGCAGCCCCGGGGACAGTTTGAACACTGAAGCTTTCTTT
.	few	TRBV12-3/TRBV12-4	TRBJ2-7	CASTPGGASNEQYF	TGTGCCAGCACCCCAGGGGGGGCGAGCAACGAGCAGTACTTC
.	many	TRBV4-3	TRBJ1-4	CASSQNFVGDEKLFF	TGCGCCAGCAGCCAAAACTTTGTCGGGGACGAAAAACTGTTTTTT
.	many	TRBV12-5	TRBJ1-1	CASGLGQNTEAFF	TGTGCTAGTGGTTTGGGACAGAACACTGAAGCTTTCTTT
TRBD2	few	TRBV7-2	TRBJ2-5	CASSLTGGSQQTQYF	TGTGCCAGCAGCTTAACGGGGGGGAGCCAACAGACCCAGTACTTC
TRBD2	.	TRBV11-2	TRBJ2-1	CASSVTSGDYNEQFF	TGTGCCAGCAGCGTCACTAGCGGCGACTACAATGAGCAGTTCTTC
.	few	TRBV28	TRBJ1-4	CASSQPGVPNEKLFF	TGTGCCAGCAGTCAGCCAGGGGTTCCTAATGAAAAACTGTTTTTT
.	many	TRBV7-2	TRBJ1-2	CASSIARYGYTF	TGTGCCAGCAGCATTGCTCGCTATGGCTACACCTTC
.	.	TRBV4-3	TRBJ2-2	CASSQESYTGELFF	TGCGCCAGCAGCCAAGAAAGTTACACCGGGGAGCTGTTTTTT
TRBD2	few	TRBV9	TRBJ2-3	CASSVRKREGQDTQYF	TGTGCCAGCAGCGTAAGGAAGCGGGAGGGCCAGGATACGCAGTATTTT
TRBD1	many	TRBV29-1	TRBJ2-7	CSVTRGTGGNEQYF	TGCAGCGTGACCCGTGGGACAGGGGGGAACGAGCAGTACTTC
.	many	TRBV27	TRBJ1-4	CASSFVAARSEKLFF	TGTGCCAGCAGTTTTGTCGCCGCTAGGAGTGAAAAACTGTTTTTT
.	.	TRBV24-1	TRBJ2-5	CATSDFKKGPQETQYF	TGTGCCACCAGTGATTTTAAGAAGGGCCCGCAAGAGACCCAGTACTTC
TRBD2	few	TRBV15	TRBJ2-1	CATSRDLWTSENNEQFF	TGTGCCACCAGCAGAGATCTGTGGACTAGCGAGAACAATGAGCAGTTCTTC
.	.	TRBV3-1	TRBJ2-7	CASSQLTDPYEQYF	TGTGCCAGCAGCCAACTGACAGACCCCTACGAGCAGTACTTC
.	.	TRBV7-2	TRBJ2-5	CASSPARTTLQETQYF	TGTGCCAGCAGCCCCGCCCGGACAACCTTACAAGAGACCCAGTACTTC
.	.	TRBV11-2	TRBJ1-2	CASSLGHSNYGYTF	TGTGCCAGCAGCCTAGGGCATTCTAACTATGGCTACACCTTC
.	few	TRBV6-5	TRBJ1-3	CASSYGDTNSGNTIYF	TGTGCCAGCAGCTACGGGGACACTAACTCTGGAAACACCATATATTTT
.	many	TRBV6-5	TRBJ1-1	CASSYSTIRGVTEAFF	TGTGCCAGCAGTTACTCGACTATTCGGGGTGTTACTGAAGCTTTCTTT
TRBD1	.	TRBV6-5	TRBJ2-1	CASSLSRDRGNEQFF	TGTGCCAGCAGTCTATCCCGGGACAGGGGGAATGAGCAGTTCTTC
.	many	TRBV9	TRBJ2-2	CASSVGLSGTGELFF	TGTGCCAGCAGCGTTGGCTTATCGGGCACCGGGGAGCTGTTTTTT
.	.	TRBV28	TRBJ1-5	CASSPLARHEWDSNQPQHF	TGTGCCAGCAGTCCCCTCGCGAGACACGAGTGGGACAGCAATCAGCCCCAGCATTTT
.	.	TRBV11-2	TRBJ2-3	CASSLDGRALVLDTQYF	TGTGCCAGCAGCTTAGATGGTAGGGCCCTGGTGTTAGATACGCAGTATTTT
.	many	TRBV3-1	TRBJ2-6	CASSPLGGSGANVLTF	TGTGCCAGCAGCCCCCTGGGGGGCTCTGGGGCCAACGTCCTGACTTTC
.	many	TRBV11-2	TRBJ2-5	CASSSSGLAQGTQYF	TGTGCCAGCAGCTCCTCCGGACTGGCCCAAGGGACCCAGTACTTC
TRBD1	.	TRBV12-5	TRBJ2-1	CASGRSGTGNEQFF	TGTGCTAGTGGTCGATCCGGGACAGGGAATGAGCAGTTCTTC
.	.	TRBV12-3/TRBV12-4	TRBJ2-3	CASSSPAGTQYF	TGTGCCAGCAGTTCCCCCGCGGGTACGCAGTATTTT
TRBD1	many	TRBV29-1	TRBJ1-2	CSAGTGADYGYTF	TGCAGCGCTGGGACAGGGGCAGACTATGGCTACACCTTC
.	many	TRBV3-1	TRBJ1-1	CASRHAGGNTEAFF	TGTGCCAGCAGGCACGCTGGGGGCAATACTGAAGCTTTCTTT
.	few	TRBV29-1	TRBJ1-1	CSVVPRHANTEAFF	TGCAGCGTTGTGCCTCGGCACGCGAACACTGAAGCTTTCTTT
.	many	TRBV6-2/TRBV6-3	TRBJ1-5	CASSKDISNQPQHF	TGTGCCAGCAGTAAAGACATTAGCAATCAGCCCCAGCATTTT
.	many	TRBV12-3/TRBV12-4	TRBJ1-1	CASSAGLQAFF	TGTGCCAGCTCCGCAGGTCTACAGGCTTTCTTT
TRBD1	few	TRBV7-2	TRBJ1-1	CASSRAYRGKIEAFF	TGTGCCAGCAGCCGGGCCTACAGGGGGAAGATTGAAGCTTTCTTT